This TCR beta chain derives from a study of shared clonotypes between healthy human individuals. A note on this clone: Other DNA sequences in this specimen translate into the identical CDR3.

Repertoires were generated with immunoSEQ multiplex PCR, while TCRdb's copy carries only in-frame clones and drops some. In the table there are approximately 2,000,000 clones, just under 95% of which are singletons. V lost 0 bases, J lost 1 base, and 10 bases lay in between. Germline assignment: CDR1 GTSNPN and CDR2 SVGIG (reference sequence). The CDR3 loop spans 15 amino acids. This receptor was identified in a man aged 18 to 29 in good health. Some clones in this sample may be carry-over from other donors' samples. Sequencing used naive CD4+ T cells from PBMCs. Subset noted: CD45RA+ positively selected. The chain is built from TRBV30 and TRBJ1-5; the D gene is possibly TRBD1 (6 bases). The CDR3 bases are TGTGCCTGGAGTGTCAGGGGTGGAAGCAATCAGCCCCAGCATTTT. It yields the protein CAWSVRGGSNQPQHF.